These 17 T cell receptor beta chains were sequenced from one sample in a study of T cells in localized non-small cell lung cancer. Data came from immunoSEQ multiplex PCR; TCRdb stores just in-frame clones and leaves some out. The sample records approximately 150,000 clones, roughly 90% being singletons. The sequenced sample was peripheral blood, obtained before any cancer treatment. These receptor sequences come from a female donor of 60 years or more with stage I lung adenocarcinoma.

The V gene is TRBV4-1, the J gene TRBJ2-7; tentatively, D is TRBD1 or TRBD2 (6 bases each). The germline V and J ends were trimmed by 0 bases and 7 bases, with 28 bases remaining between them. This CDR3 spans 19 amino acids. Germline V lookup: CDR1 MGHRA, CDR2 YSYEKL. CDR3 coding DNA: TGCGCCAGCAGCCAAGAAAAAGGACGTTATAACAGGGAGGTGTGGGAGCAGTACTTC. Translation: CASSQEKGRYNREVWEQYF.

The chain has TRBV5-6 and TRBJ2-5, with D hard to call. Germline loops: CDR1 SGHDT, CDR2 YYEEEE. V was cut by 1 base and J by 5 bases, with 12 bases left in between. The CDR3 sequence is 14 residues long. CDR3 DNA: TGTGCCAGCAGCTTGAGGTCTAGAACTGAGACCCAGTACTTC. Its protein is CASSLRSRTETQYF.

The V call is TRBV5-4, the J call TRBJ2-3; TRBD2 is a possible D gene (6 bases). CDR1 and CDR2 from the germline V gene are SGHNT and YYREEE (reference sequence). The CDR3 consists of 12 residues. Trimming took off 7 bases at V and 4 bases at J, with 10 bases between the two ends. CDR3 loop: CASGTGADTQYF. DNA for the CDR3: TGTGCCAGCGGGACGGGAGCAGATACGCAGTATTTT.

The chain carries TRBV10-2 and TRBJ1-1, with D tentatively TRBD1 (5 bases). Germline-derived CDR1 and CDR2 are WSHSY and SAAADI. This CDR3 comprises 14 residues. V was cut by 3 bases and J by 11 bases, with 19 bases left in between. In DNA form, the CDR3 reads TGCGCCAGCAGTGACCGCCGAGGAGACAGTGAGGCTTTCTTT. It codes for CASSDRRGDSEAFF.

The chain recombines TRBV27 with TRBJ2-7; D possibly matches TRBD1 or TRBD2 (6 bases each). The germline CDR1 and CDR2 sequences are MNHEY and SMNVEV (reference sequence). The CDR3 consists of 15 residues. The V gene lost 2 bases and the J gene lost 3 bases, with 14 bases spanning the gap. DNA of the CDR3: TGTGCCAGCAGTTTAGCGGGACACAGGAGCTACGAGCAGTACTTC. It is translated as CASSLAGHRSYEQYF.

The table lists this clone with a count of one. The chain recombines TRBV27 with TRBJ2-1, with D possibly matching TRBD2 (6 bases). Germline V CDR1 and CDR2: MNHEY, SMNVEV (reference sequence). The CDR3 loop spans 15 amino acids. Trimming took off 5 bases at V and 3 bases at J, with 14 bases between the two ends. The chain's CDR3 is CASSLRDSGYNEQFF. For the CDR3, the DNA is TGTGCCAGCAGTCTCCGGGACTCTGGCTACAATGAGCAGTTCTTC.

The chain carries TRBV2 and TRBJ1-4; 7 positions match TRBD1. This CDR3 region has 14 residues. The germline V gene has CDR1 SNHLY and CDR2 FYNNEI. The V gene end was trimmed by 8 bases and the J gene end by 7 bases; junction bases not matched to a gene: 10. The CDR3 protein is CASGVFGTAEKLFF. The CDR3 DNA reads TGTGCCAGCGGTGTTTTCGGGACAGCTGAAAAACTGTTTTTT. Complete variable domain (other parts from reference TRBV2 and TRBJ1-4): EPEVTQTPSHQVTQMGQEVILRCVPISNHLYFYWYRQILGQKVEFLVSFYNNEISEKSEIFDDQFSVERPDGSNFTLKIRSTKLEDSAMYFCASGVFGTAEKLFFGSGTQLSVL.

CDR3: CASSFAQGDGYTF. CDR3 bases: TGTGCCAGCAGCTTCGCCCAGGGGGACGGCTACACCTTC. The chain is built from TRBV5-6 and TRBJ1-2, with 7 bases fitting TRBD1. With 2 bases clipped from V and 8 bases from J, the junction kept 6 bases outside the gene matches. The CDR3 totals 13 residues. The germline gives CDR1 SGHDT, CDR2 YYEEEE.

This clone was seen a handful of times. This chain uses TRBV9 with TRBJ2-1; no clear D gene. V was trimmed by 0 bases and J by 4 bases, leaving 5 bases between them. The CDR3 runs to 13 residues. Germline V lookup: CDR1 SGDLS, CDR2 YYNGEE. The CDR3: CASSVGSYNEQFF. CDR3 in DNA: TGTGCCAGCAGCGTAGGGAGTTACAATGAGCAGTTCTTC.

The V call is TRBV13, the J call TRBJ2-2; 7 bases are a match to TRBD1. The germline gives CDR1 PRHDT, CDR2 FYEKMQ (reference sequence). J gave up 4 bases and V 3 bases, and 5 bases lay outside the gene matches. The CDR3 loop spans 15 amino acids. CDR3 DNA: TGTGCCAGCAGCTTTGACAGGGCGGGCACCGGGGAGCTGTTTTTT. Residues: CASSFDRAGTGELFF. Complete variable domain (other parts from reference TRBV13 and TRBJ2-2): AAGVIQSPRHLIKEKRETATLKCYPIPRHDTVYWYQQGPGQDPQFLISFYEKMQSDKGSIPDRFSAQQFSDYHSELNMSSLELGDSALYFCASSFDRAGTGELFFGEGSRLTVL.

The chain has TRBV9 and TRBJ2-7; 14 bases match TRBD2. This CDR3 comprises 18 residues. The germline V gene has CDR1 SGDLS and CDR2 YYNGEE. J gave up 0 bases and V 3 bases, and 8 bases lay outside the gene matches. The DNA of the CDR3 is TGTGCCAGCAGCGAGGGTACCGGGACTAGCGGGAGCTCCTACGAGCAGTACTTC. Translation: CASSEGTGTSGSSYEQYF. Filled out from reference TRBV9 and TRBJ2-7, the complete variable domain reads DSGVTQTPKHLITATGQRVTLRCSPRSGDLSVYWYQQSLDQGLQFLIQYYNGEERAKGNILERFSAQQFPDLHSELNLSSLELGDSALYFCASSEGTGTSGSSYEQYFGPGTRLTVT.

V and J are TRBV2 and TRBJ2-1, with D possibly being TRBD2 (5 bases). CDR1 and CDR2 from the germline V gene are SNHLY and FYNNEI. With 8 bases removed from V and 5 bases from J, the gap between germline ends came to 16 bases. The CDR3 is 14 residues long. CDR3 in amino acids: CASALERRDNEQFF. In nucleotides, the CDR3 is TGTGCCAGCGCCCTCGAGCGGCGAGACAATGAGCAGTTCTTC. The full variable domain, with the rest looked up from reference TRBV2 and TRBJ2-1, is EPEVTQTPSHQVTQMGQEVILRCVPISNHLYFYWYRQILGQKVEFLVSFYNNEISEKSEIFDDQFSVERPDGSNFTLKIRSTKLEDSAMYFCASALERRDNEQFFGPGTRLTVL.

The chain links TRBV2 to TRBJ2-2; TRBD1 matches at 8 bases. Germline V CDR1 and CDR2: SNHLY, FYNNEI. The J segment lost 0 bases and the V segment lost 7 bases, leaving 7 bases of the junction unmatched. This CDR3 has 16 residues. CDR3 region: CASNLQGVANTGELFF. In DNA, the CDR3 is TGTGCCAGCAATCTACAGGGGGTCGCGAACACCGGGGAGCTGTTTTTT.

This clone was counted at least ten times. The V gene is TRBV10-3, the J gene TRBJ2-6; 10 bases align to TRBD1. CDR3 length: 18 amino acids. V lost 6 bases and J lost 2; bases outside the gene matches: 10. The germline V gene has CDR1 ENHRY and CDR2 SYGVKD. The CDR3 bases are TGTGCCATCAGAGAAGGGGGACAGGGGATGGCTGGGGCCAACGTCCTGACTTTC. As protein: CAIREGGQGMAGANVLTF.

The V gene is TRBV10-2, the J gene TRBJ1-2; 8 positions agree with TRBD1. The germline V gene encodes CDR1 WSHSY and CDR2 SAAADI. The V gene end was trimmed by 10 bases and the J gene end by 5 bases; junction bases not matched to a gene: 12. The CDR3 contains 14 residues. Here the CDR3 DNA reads TGCGCCACCAAAGGAGGACAGGGCAAATATGGCTACACCTTC. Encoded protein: CATKGGQGKYGYTF.

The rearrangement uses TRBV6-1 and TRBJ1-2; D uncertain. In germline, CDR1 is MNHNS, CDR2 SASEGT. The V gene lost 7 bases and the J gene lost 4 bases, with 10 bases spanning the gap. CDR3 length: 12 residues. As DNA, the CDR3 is TGTGCCAGCAAGGCCCCCGTCTATGGCTACACCTTC. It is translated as CASKAPVYGYTF.

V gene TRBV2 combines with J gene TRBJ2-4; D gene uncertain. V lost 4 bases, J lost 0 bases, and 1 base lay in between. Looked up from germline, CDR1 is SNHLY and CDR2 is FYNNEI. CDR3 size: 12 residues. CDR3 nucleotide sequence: TGTGCCAGCAGTGTAGCCAAAAACATTCAGTACTTC. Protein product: CASSVAKNIQYF.